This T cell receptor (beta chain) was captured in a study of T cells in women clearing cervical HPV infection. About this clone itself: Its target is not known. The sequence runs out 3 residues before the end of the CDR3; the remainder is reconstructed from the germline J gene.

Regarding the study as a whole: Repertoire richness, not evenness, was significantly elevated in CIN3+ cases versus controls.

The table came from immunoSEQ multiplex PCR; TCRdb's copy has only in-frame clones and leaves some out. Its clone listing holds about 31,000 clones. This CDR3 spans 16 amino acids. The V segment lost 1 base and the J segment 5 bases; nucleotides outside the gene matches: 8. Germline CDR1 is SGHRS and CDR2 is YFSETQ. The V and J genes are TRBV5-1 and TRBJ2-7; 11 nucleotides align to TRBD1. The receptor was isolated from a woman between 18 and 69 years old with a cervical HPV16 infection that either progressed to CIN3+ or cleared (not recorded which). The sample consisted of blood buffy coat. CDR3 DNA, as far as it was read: TGCGCCAGCAGCTTGTTAGGACAGGGGGCCAGCGACGAG. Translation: CASSLLGQGASDE. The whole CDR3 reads CASSLLGQGASDEQYF. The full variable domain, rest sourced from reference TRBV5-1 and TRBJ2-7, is KAGVTQTPRYLIKTRGQQVTLSCSPISGHRSVSWYQQTPGQGLQFLFEYFSETQRNKGNFPGRFSGRQFSNSRSEMNVSTLELGDSALYLCASSLLGQGASDEQYFGPGTRLTVT.